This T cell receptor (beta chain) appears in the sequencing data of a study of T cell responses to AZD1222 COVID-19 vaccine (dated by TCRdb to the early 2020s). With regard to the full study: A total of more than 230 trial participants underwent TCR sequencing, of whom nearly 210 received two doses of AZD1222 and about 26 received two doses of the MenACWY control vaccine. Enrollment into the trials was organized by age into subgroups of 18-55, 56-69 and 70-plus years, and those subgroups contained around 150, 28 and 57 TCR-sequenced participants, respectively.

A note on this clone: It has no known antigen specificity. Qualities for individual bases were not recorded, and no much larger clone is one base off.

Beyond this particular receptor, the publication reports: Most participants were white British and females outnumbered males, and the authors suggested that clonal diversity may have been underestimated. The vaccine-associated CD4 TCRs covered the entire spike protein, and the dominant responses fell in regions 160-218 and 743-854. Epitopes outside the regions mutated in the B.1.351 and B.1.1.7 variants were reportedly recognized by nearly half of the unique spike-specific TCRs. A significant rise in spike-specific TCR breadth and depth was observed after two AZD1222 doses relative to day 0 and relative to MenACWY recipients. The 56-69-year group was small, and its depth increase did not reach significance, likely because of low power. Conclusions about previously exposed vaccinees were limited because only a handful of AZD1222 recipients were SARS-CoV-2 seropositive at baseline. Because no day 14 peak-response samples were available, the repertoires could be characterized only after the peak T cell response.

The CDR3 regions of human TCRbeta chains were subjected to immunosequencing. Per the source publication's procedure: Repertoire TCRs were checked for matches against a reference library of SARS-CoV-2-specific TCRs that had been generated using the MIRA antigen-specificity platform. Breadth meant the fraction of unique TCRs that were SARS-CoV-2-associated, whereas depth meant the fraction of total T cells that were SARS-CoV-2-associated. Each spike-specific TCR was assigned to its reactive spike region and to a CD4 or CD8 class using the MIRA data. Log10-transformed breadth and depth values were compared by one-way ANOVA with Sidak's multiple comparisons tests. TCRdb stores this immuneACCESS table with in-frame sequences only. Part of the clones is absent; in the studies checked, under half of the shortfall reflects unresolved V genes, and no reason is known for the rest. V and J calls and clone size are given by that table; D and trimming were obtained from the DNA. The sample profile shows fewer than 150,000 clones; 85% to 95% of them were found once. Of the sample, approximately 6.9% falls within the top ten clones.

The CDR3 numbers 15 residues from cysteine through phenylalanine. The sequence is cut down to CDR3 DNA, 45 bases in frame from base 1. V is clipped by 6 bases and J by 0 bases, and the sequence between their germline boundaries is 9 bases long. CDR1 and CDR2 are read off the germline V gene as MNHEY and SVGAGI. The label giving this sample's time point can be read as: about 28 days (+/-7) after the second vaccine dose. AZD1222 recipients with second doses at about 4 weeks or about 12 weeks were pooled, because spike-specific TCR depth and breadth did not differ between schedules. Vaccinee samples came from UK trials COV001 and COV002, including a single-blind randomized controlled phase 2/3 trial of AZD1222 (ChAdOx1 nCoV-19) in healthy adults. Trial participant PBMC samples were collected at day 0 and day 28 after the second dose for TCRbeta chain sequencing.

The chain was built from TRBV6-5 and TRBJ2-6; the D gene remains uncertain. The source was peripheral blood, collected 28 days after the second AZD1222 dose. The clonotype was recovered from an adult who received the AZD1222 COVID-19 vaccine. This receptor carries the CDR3 CASSRSPSGANVLTF. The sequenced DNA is TGTGCCAGCAGCCGTTCCCCCTCTGGGGCCAACGTCCTGACTTTC.